These T cell receptor beta chains were read from a single sample in a study of T-cell reconstitution after alpha-beta-depleted transplantation in children. Using its own MiXCR run on the PCR reads, TCRdb lists one record per CDR3 protein. In the table there are approximately 980,000 distinct CDR3 sequences, 25% to 30% of which are singletons. The sample consisted of PBMCs, mostly from graft donor cells, taken 360 days after TCRalphabeta/CD19-depleted stem cell transplant. The receptors stem from a boy under two years old who had a stem cell transplant for SCID, so the T cells may come from the graft donor. Each CDR3 is given with its conserved first and last residue. A D gene is named only where the DNA matches it firmly. Size is omitted from some rows. Given values are once, few, many or a class for expanded clones.

>once|.|TRBJ1-2|TRBV20-1
CSARRGGPLRYYGYTF
TGCAGTGCTAGAAGGGGTGGCCCCTTAAGATACTATGGCTACACCTTC
>once|.|TRBJ2-7|TRBV5-1
CASSASGTSGEQYF
TGCGCCAGCAGCGCGTCCGGGACCTCGGGAGAGCAGTACTTC
>few|.|TRBJ2-1|TRBV11-2
CASSLERQSYNEQFF
TGTGCCAGCAGCTTGGAGAGGCAAAGCTACAATGAGCAGTTCTTC
>.|.|TRBJ2-7|TRBV5-1
CASSPFASDSYEQYF
TGCGCCAGCAGCCCGTTCGCTTCGGATTCCTACGAGCAGTACTTC
>.|TRBD1|TRBJ1-1|TRBV20-1
CSADPGQGRTEAFF
TGCAGTGCTGATCCGGGACAGGGAAGGACTGAAGCTTTCTTT
>.|.|TRBJ2-1|TRBV20-1
CSARGGGVSSYNEQFF
TGCAGTGCTAGGGGGGGTGGGGTTAGCTCCTACAATGAGCAGTTCTTC
>few|.|TRBJ1-1|TRBV20-1
CSARAEGTLLAFF
TGCAGTGCTAGAGCTGAGGGTACGCTCTTAGCTTTCTTT
>few|TRBD1|TRBJ1-1|TRBV4-1
CASSQDGVRDSSNTEAFF
TGCGCCAGCAGCCAAGATGGGGTTAGGGACAGCTCGAACACTGAAGCTTTCTTT
>few|TRBD2|TRBJ2-5|TRBV7-2
CASSLVSTSGAGETQYF
TGTGCCAGCAGCTTAGTTTCGACTAGCGGGGCTGGGGAGACCCAGTACTTC
>.|TRBD1|TRBJ2-3|TRBV18
CASSPVPRDRGWDTQYF
TGTGCCAGCTCACCAGTTCCCCGGGACAGGGGATGGGATACGCAGTATTTT
>.|TRBD2|TRBJ2-5|TRBV27
CASSPGTSGGAGETQYF
TGTGCCAGCAGCCCCGGGACTAGCGGGGGGGCCGGGGAGACCCAGTACTTC
>.|.|TRBJ1-6|TRBV7-8
CASSFGTAGSPLHF
TGTGCCAGCAGCTTTGGGACCGCCGGTTCACCCCTCCACTTT
>.|.|TRBJ1-1|TRBV20-1
CSASERGTEAFF
TGCAGTGCTTCTGAACGCGGCACTGAAGCTTTCTTT
>.|TRBD1|TRBJ2-3|TRBV10-3
CAISDMDRGRPDTQYF
TGTGCCATCAGTGATATGGACAGGGGGCGCCCAGATACGCAGTATTTT
>.|TRBD1|TRBJ2-3|TRBV3-1
CASSTFWGQGGDTQYF
TGTGCCAGCAGCACGTTCTGGGGACAGGGGGGAGATACGCAGTATTTT
>.|TRBD2|TRBJ2-7|TRBV6-1
CASSRFGTSGGALNEQYF
TGTGCCAGCAGTCGCTTCGGGACTAGCGGGGGGGCATTGAACGAGCAGTACTTC
>few|.|TRBJ2-1|TRBV7-9
CASSSPGTLGNEQFF
TGTGCCAGCAGCTCCCCCGGGACTCTGGGGAATGAGCAGTTCTTC
>.|.|TRBJ1-5|TRBV7-2
CASSLSPGGQPQHF
TGTGCCAGCAGCTTATCGCCGGGGGGTCAGCCCCAGCATTTT
>.|.|TRBJ2-6|TRBV28
CASSLSAAGANVLTF
TGTGCCAGCAGTTTGTCGGCTGCCGGGGCCAACGTCCTGACTTTC
>.|.|TRBJ1-3|TRBV5-5
CASSYDPSSGNTIYF
TGTGCCAGCAGTTACGACCCTAGCTCTGGAAACACCATATATTTT
>.|.|TRBJ1-4|TRBV12-3/TRBV12-4
CASSSREGLTNEKLFF
TGTGCCAGCAGTTCCCGGGAAGGTTTAACTAATGAAAAACTGTTTTTT
>.|TRBD1|TRBJ2-7|TRBV5-1
CASSSQPGQGGIEQYF
TGCGCCAGCAGCTCGCAGCCGGGACAGGGGGGTATCGAGCAGTACTTC
>.|.|TRBJ1-2|TRBV29-1
CSVDGREANYGYTF
TGCAGCGTTGACGGACGGGAAGCTAACTATGGCTACACCTTC
>.|.|TRBJ2-5|TRBV27
CASSLQGAPQETQYF
TGTGCCAGCAGTTTACAGGGAGCCCCCCAAGAGACCCAGTACTTC
>.|TRBD2|TRBJ2-1|TRBV7-9
CASIPSGLYNEQFF
TGTGCCAGCATTCCTAGCGGTCTTTACAATGAGCAGTTCTTC
>.|.|TRBJ2-6|TRBV20-1
CSAEGPGANVLTF
TGCAGTGCTGAGGGGCCTGGGGCCAACGTCCTGACTTTC
>.|TRBD1|TRBJ1-2|TRBV11-2
CASSSRTTGGRGYTF
TGTGCCAGCAGCTCCCGAACTACAGGGGGCCGAGGCTACACCTTC